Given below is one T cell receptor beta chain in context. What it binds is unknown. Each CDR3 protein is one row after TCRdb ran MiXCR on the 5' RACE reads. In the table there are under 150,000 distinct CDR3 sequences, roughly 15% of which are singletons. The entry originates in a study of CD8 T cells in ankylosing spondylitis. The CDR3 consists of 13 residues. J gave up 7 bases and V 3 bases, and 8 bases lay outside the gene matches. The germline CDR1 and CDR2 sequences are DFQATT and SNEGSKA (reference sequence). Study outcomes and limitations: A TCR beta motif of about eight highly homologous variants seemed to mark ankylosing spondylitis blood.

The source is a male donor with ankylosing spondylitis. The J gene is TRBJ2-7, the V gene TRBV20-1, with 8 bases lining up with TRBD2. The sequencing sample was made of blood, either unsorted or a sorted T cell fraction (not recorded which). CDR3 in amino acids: CSASRAGGYEQYF. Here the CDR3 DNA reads TGCAGTGCTAGTCGGGCGGGAGGTTATGAGCAGTACTTC.